This passage covers 20 T cell receptor beta chains from one sample sequenced in a study of PD-L1 blockade in urothelial cancer. Sample time point: pretreatment peripheral blood. Sequenced by immunoSEQ multiplex PCR; TCRdb stores in-frame clones only, minus some. This sample has 50,000 to 75,000 clones, with 70% to 90% found just once. The sample here was PBMCs, taken around atezolizumab (anti-PD-L1) treatment. These receptors all come from a man in his 70s with urothelial cancer.

This chain uses TRBV11-2 with TRBJ2-3; 9 bases are a match to TRBD1. Germline V gene lookup returns CDR1 SGHAT and CDR2 FQNNGV. V trimming: 4 bases; J trimming: 5 bases; junction bases outside the gene matches: 7. The CDR3 totals 15 residues. Written as DNA, the CDR3 is TGTGCCAGCAGCTGGGGACAGGGAGACGGAGATACGCAGTATTTT. Its translation is CASSWGQGDGDTQYF.

The V and J genes are TRBV6-5 and TRBJ2-3; maybe TRBD2 (5 bases). The CDR3 consists of 14 residues. CDR1 is MNHEY and CDR2 is SVGAGI in the germline V gene. V lost 2 bases and J 2 bases, leaving 8 bases between the germline ends. The CDR3 spells CASSYGSSTDTQYF. In DNA, the CDR3 is TGTGCCAGCAGTTACGGGAGCTCCACAGATACGCAGTATTTT.

This clone was observed a single time. The chain is built from TRBV9 and TRBJ2-2, with 9 positions matching TRBD1. The CDR3 has 15 residues. Trimming cost V 5 bases and J 5 bases; bases outside gene matches: 7. The germline V gene encodes CDR1 SGDLS and CDR2 YYNGEE. CDR3 bases: TGTGCCAGCAGGGGGGACAGGGCAGGGACCGGGGAGCTGTTTTTT. Translation: CASRGDRAGTGELFF. The entire variable domain, with the rest obtained from reference TRBV9 and TRBJ2-2, is as follows: DSGVTQTPKHLITATGQRVTLRCSPRSGDLSVYWYQQSLDQGLQFLIQYYNGEERAKGNILERFSAQQFPDLHSELNLSSLELGDSALYFCASRGDRAGTGELFFGEGSRLTVL.

The V call is TRBV7-9, the J call TRBJ2-7; tentatively, D is TRBD2 (5 bases). This CDR3 has 15 residues. Germline lookup yields CDR1 SEHNR and CDR2 FQNEAQ (reference sequence). The germline V and J ends were trimmed by 3 bases and 0 bases, with 12 bases remaining between them. CDR3 bases: TGTGCCAGCAGCTTGGTCACGGGGAGCTCCTACGAGCAGTACTTC. Its protein is CASSLVTGSSYEQYF.

V gene TRBV5-1 combines with J gene TRBJ1-1; TRBD1 matches at 9 bases. The CDR3 covers 15 residues. Per germline, CDR1 SGHRS and CDR2 YFSETQ. The V gene end was trimmed by 1 base and the J gene end by 5 bases; junction bases not matched to a gene: 6. As DNA, the CDR3 is TGCGCCAGCAGCTTGACAGGGGGCGCGAGGACTGAAGCTTTCTTT. Amino acids: CASSLTGGARTEAFF.

The chain is built from TRBV6-5 and TRBJ2-1, with 9 bases fitting TRBD1. Germline-derived CDR1 and CDR2 are MNHEY and SVGAGI. Germline trimming cut 4 bases from V and 8 bases from J; bases unmatched to any gene: 6. CDR3 length: 14 residues. The CDR3 spells CASSSRTGDDEQFF. The CDR3, as DNA: TGTGCCAGCAGTTCCCGGACAGGGGACGATGAGCAGTTCTTC.

The CDR3 reads CASSYSTSGRGYEQYF. CDR3 bases: TGTGCCAGCAGTTACTCGACTAGCGGGAGAGGTTACGAGCAGTACTTC. The chain carries TRBV6-5 and TRBJ2-7; 12 nucleotides line up with TRBD2. With 0 bases clipped from V and 4 bases from J, the junction kept 4 bases outside the gene matches. CDR1 and CDR2 (germline): MNHEY, SVGAGI. The CDR3 is 16 residues long.

This clone was observed once. The chain combines TRBV2 with TRBJ2-2, with TRBD2 matching 12 bases. The V and J ends lost 6 bases and 6 bases, in that order; junction bases with no gene match: 5. The CDR3 runs to 15 residues. The germline CDR1 and CDR2 sequences are SNHLY and FYNNEI. The CDR3 loop is CASRKLAGGSGELFF. The CDR3 coding sequence is TGTGCCAGCAGGAAACTAGCGGGAGGCTCCGGGGAGCTGTTTTTT.

This sequence joins TRBV14 and TRBJ2-5, with D possibly matching TRBD2 (6 bases). The CDR3 totals 13 residues. CDR1 and CDR2 (germline): SGHDN, FVKESK. V was shortened by 4 bases and J by 7 bases, with 13 bases between the two germline ends. The CDR3 region has the DNA TGTGCCAGCAGCCCCGGGGGTGTCGGGACCCAGTACTTC. It is translated as CASSPGGVGTQYF.

This sequence joins TRBV5-5 and TRBJ2-7; 7 positions agree with TRBD1. CDR3 length: 15 residues. Germline CDR1 and CDR2: SGHKS and YYEKEE (reference sequence). Unmatched junction bases numbered 13, after V lost 2 bases and J lost 8 bases. The CDR3 coding sequence is TGTGCCAGCAGCTTAAGACAGGGTCTCGATAGGAAGCAGTACTTC. Translating gives CASSLRQGLDRKQYF.

The V gene is TRBV9, the J gene TRBJ1-1; no definite D call. Germline V gene lookup returns CDR1 SGDLS and CDR2 YYNGEE. Trimming removed 0 bases from V and 6 bases from J, with 15 bases in between. This CDR3 comprises 15 residues. CDR3 sequence reads: CASSVEPLRGPEAFF. CDR3 nucleotides: TGTGCCAGCAGCGTAGAACCGCTGCGTGGGCCTGAAGCTTTCTTT. The variable domain in full, with the rest retrieved from reference TRBV9 and TRBJ1-1, is DSGVTQTPKHLITATGQRVTLRCSPRSGDLSVYWYQQSLDQGLQFLIQYYNGEERAKGNILERFSAQQFPDLHSELNLSSLELGDSALYFCASSVEPLRGPEAFFGQGTRLTVV.

The genes are TRBV4-3 and TRBJ2-1, with D unclear. The V and J ends lost 0 bases and 6 bases respectively, with 9 bases between them. The CDR3 runs to 14 residues. Germline CDR1 reads LGHNA; CDR2 reads YSLEER. The CDR3: CASSQDTGGNEQFF. For the CDR3, the DNA is TGCGCCAGCAGCCAAGACACGGGTGGCAATGAGCAGTTCTTC.

V and J are TRBV19 and TRBJ2-1, with TRBD2 identical over 13 bases. The CDR3 is 16 residues long. The trim removed 5 bases at V and 7 bases at J, leaving 8 bases unmatched. Looked up from germline, CDR1 is LNHDA and CDR2 is SQIVND (reference sequence). CDR3 nucleotides: TGTGCCAGTAGTCCTTCGAGGACTAGCGGGAGTAATGAGCAGTTCTTC. Its translation is CASSPSRTSGSNEQFF.

The chain couples TRBV5-1 to TRBJ1-2; D gene ambiguous. Trimming pared 0 bases from V and 4 bases from J, leaving 13 bases between. The V gene's germline CDR1 is SGHRS and CDR2 YFSETQ. This CDR3 region has 15 residues. In nucleotides, the CDR3 is TGCGCCAGCAGCTTGGAGGTGGGCGAAGGCTATGGCTACACCTTC. Protein: CASSLEVGEGYGYTF.

The chain is built from TRBV5-6 and TRBJ1-2; TRBD1 agrees at 7 bases. Germline V CDR1 and CDR2: SGHDT, YYEEEE. This CDR3 has 15 amino acids. J gave up 8 bases and V 2 bases, and 12 bases lay outside the gene matches. In DNA, the CDR3 is TGTGCCAGCAGCTTAACAGGGGAGGTGTTTAGAGGCTACACCTTC. This sequence encodes CASSLTGEVFRGYTF.

The V and J genes are TRBV5-5 and TRBJ2-5, with 11 bases matching TRBD2. This CDR3 comprises 20 residues. Germline V gives CDR1 SGHKS, CDR2 YYEKEE (reference sequence). V shed 1 base, J shed 4 bases, and the junction held 18 bases outside the gene matches. CDR3 sequence: CASSLRAGLRTSGPRETQYF. CDR3 nucleotide sequence: TGTGCCAGCAGCTTGAGGGCAGGGCTGAGGACTAGCGGGCCCCGAGAGACCCAGTACTTC.

This rearrangement joins TRBV4-3 to TRBJ1-1; no reliable D call. The V end lost 0 bases, the J end lost 5 bases, and 7 bases lay between the germline ends. Germline lookup yields CDR1 LGHNA and CDR2 YSLEER. The CDR3 spans 13 residues. The CDR3 sequence: CASSQEEETEAFF. In DNA form, the CDR3 reads TGCGCCAGCAGCCAAGAGGAGGAGACTGAAGCTTTCTTT.

This clone was counted ten times or more. The gene calls are TRBV28 and TRBJ2-1; weak D call: TRBD2 (5 bases). The V end was cut by 4 bases, the J end by 8 bases, with 15 bases between. Germline CDR1 is MDHEN and CDR2 is SYDVKM. The CDR3 has 14 residues. The CDR3 bases are TGTGCCAGCAGTTATCATAGGTGGGAGCATGAGCAGTTCTTC. This gives the protein CASSYHRWEHEQFF.

The rearrangement joins TRBV6-4 to TRBJ2-3; the match to TRBD2 covers 10 bases. CDR3 length: 15 amino acids. J was trimmed by 0 bases and V by 8 bases; bases with no gene match: 5. Looked up from germline, CDR1 is MRHNA and CDR2 is SNTAGT. The CDR3 DNA reads TGTGCCAGCTTTACTAGCGGGGCTAGCACAGATACGCAGTATTTT. This sequence encodes CASFTSGASTDTQYF.

The chain links TRBV15 to TRBJ2-1; 7 bases fit TRBD2. CDR3 length equals 15 residues. After removal of 1 base from V and 7 bases from J, the junction contained 7 bases not matched to a gene. Germline CDR1 and CDR2: LNHNV and YYDKDF (reference sequence). CDR3 DNA sequence: TGTGCCACCAGCAGAGGAGGACTAGGTGCGAATGAGCAGTTCTTC. This codes for CATSRGGLGANEQFF.